This T cell receptor (beta chain) was profiled in a study of T cells expressing NK-cell markers. Whole-study context: HCMV seropositivity characterized most of the eight sequenced donors, and seronegativity one.

This CDR3 has 14 residues. Germline CDR1 SGHKS, CDR2 YYEKEE (reference sequence). TCRdb reprocessed the 5' RACE reads and reports one entry per CDR3 protein, with no DNA. The sample data list over 120,000 distinct CDR3 sequences. The sequence came from a man younger than 30 in good health. The gene calls are TRBV5-5 and TRBJ2-1. Specimen: blood T cells: a sorted CD56 or NKG2C T cell subset, CD4+ or CD8+ T cells, or bulk PBMC T cells (not recorded which). CDR3 residues: CASSLGGMHNEQFF.